This T cell receptor (beta chain) was profiled in a study of T-cell reconstitution after alpha-beta-depleted transplantation in children (TCRdb year 2016). Regarding the research as a whole: Using TCR repertoire profiling, the study followed T-cell immune reconstitution in a quantitative way in children after TCRalphabeta/CD19-depleted allogeneic hematopoietic cell transplantation.

What the work shows at the level of the full study, not this receptor alone: Hyperexpanded clone frequencies declined over subsequent months; after one year, T-cell counts and TCRbeta diversity were mostly attributed to newly produced T cells. The high TCRbeta diversity at day 60 in some patients was ascribed to recipient T cells and intrathymic progenitors that had survived conditioning. About two months after transplant, the apparently early recovery of alphabetaT-cell counts reportedly depended on just several hundred clones that had expanded rapidly and came from non-depleted graft cells.

This clonotype was seen a few times. Its recognized antigen is unknown. The input lacks base qualities; no much larger clone sits a single base away. Receptor libraries were prepared by PCR. The run used an Illumina HiSeq 2500. TCR libraries were prepared with molecular barcoding, using unique molecular identifiers to normalize TCRbeta repertoire quantification. The public reads were reprocessed in TCRdb via fastp at Q25 and MiXCR, keeping in-frame beta chains. When rows share a CDR3 protein, they turn into one entry using the most common DNA and genes. Present in this sample are some 200,000 distinct CDR3 sequences, approximately 11% of which were seen just once. The ten largest clones capture roughly 28% of the sample. Read against the paper, the sample's treatment or condition label means: allogeneic hematopoietic cell transplantation with graft depleted of TCRalphabeta T cells and CD19 B cells. The transplant recipients were children given TCRalphabeta/CD19-depleted allogeneic hematopoietic cell grafts.

The germline V gene sets CDR1 to SGHTA and CDR2 to FQGNSA. From the cysteine through the phenylalanine, the CDR3 covers 15 amino acids. Just the 45-base CDR3 DNA is kept, in frame starting at base 1. V and J lose 1 base and 0 bases, and a span of 6 bases separates them. This TCR was sampled from a child under two years old with acute myeloid leukemia, due to receive a stem cell transplant. The chain is assembled from TRBV7-2 and TRBJ1-4; confidence is insufficient to name the D gene. The sample here was PBMCs, taken before TCRalphabeta/CD19-depleted stem cell transplant. The DNA reads TGTGCCAGCAGCTTAGACGGGTCAACTAATGAAAAACTGTTTTTT. Translation gives CASSLDGSTNEKLFF.